This TCR beta chain was obtained from a study of shared clonotypes between healthy human individuals. Study-level findings and limits: Having only a few donors restricted how much genetic and exposure-history diversity was captured.

Using immunoSEQ multiplex PCR, the repertoire was profiled, and TCRdb retains in-frame clones only, with some absent. The sample carries under 1,900,000 clones, about 98.5% recorded once. In the case of this clone: Its matching antigen is unknown.

The V gene end was trimmed by 6 bases and the J gene end by 6 bases; junction bases not matched to a gene: 14. The length of the CDR3 is 16 residues. Germline CDR1 is MDHEN and CDR2 is SYDVKM. The source of this sequence is a man younger than 40 in good health. The sequenced sample consisted of naive CD4+ T cells sorted from blood. As for subset: CD45RA+ positively selected. The chain combines TRBV28 with TRBJ1-5, with 7 bases matching TRBD1. CDR3 sequence reads: CASSNPRGEVAQPQHF. For the CDR3, the DNA is TGTGCCAGCAGCAACCCCAGGGGGGAAGTTGCTCAGCCCCAGCATTTT.